Here is one T cell receptor beta chain with its context. This clonotype was recorded many times. Its antigen has not been determined. Qualities for individual bases were not recorded, and no much larger clone is one base off. Interpreted using the paper, the time point label stands for: 45 days after influenza vaccine administration. From the cysteine through the phenylalanine, the CDR3 covers 15 amino acids. Kept here is only the CDR3 DNA, which spans 45 bases and is read in frame from base 1. As encoded in the germline V gene, CDR1 is SGHRS while CDR2 is YFSETQ. Trimming leaves V shorter by 0 bases and J shorter by 3 bases, with the junction holding 3 bases beyond the gene matches. Receptor libraries were prepared by RT-PCR. The sequencing machine was an Illumina HiSeq 2500. TCRdb reran the public reads through fastp at Q25 and MiXCR, keeping productive beta chains. Rows are combined by CDR3 protein, so each entry shows the most common genes and DNA. This sample comprises about 500,000 distinct CDR3 sequences, over 10% of them detected only once. The ten largest account for around 12% of the sample.

This sample is drawn from a study of response to subunit inactivated influenza vaccine (dated by TCRdb to about 2018). In the study overall: Deep quantitative profiling of the T cell receptor repertoire was used in the study to follow responses to a trivalent subunit inactivated influenza vaccine.

Study-wide findings and limitations: The authors proposed that each seasonal influenza vaccination may bring in only a limited number of new T cells.

This clonotype originated in a man aged 50-59 years who received an inactivated influenza vaccine. Donor details come from another sample of the same person, matched by shared clones. Sequenced material: PBMCs from blood, taken 45 days after vaccination. The sequence links TRBV5-1 to TRBJ2-7, with 10 bases aligning to TRBD1. The DNA sequence follows: TGCGCCAGCAGCTTGGCGGGGGACAGGGGCTACGAGCAGTACTTC. It encodes CASSLAGDRGYEQYF.